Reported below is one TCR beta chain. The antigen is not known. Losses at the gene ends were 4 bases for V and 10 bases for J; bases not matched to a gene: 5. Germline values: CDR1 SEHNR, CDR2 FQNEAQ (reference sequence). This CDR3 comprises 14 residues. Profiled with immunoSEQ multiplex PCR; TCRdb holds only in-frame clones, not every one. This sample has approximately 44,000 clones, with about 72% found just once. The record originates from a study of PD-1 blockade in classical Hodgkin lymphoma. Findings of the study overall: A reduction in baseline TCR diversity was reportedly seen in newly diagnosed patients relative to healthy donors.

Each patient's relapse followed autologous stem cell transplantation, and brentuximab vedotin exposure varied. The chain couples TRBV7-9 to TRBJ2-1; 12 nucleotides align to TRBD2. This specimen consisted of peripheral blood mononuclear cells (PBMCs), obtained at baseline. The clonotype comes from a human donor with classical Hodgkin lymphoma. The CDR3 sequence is CASSSTSGRWEQFF. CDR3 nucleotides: TGTGCCAGCAGCTCGACTAGCGGGAGATGGGAGCAGTTCTTC.